What follows is one T cell receptor beta chain and its context. Profiled with immunoSEQ multiplex PCR; TCRdb holds only in-frame clones, not every one. The data contain roughly 23,000 clones, around 80% of them singletons. The sample comes from a study of OX40 agonist ivuxolimab in advanced cancers. The ends were cut back, 0 bases at V and 3 bases at J, with 11 bases in the middle. Germline CDR1 is SNHLY and CDR2 is FYNNEI. CDR3 size: 15 residues. This TCR derives from an adult with an advanced solid tumor such as melanoma, head and neck, liver or kidney cancer. The chain links TRBV2 to TRBJ1-2, with no clear D. Sample: CD4+ or CD8+ T cells sorted from blood, taken in a trial of the OX40 agonist ivuxolimab. In DNA, the CDR3 is TGTGCCAGCAGTGAAGCGCGGTTGGGATACTATGGCTACACCTTC. It translates to CASSEARLGYYGYTF.